The next 19 T cell receptor beta chains were all read from a single sample in a study of blood T cell repertoires in COVID-19. TCRdb's table, derived via immunoSEQ multiplex PCR, lists solely in-frame clones and lacks some. Found here are roughly 310,000 clones, around nine tenths of them singletons; the top ten hold about 9.9%. Sequencing was done on a sample of PBMCs or T cells enriched from blood (not recorded which). All receptors come from a woman in her forties who had recovered from COVID-19.

About this clone: This specimen includes other DNA sequences encoding the same CDR3. The chain links TRBV6-5 to TRBJ1-4; 9 bases fit TRBD1. Per germline, CDR1 MNHEY and CDR2 SVGAGI. This CDR3 comprises 15 residues. With V trimmed by 0 bases and J by 8 bases, 4 bases remained unmatched. The CDR3 coding sequence is TGTGCCAGCAGTTACTCGGACAGGGGACACGAAAAACTGTTTTTT. This codes for CASSYSDRGHEKLFF.

The J gene is TRBJ2-2, the V gene TRBV29-1; D perhaps matches TRBD2 (6 bases). There are 13 residues in the CDR3. With 7 bases removed from V and 5 bases from J, the gap between germline ends came to 14 bases. Germline CDR1 reads SQVTM; CDR2 reads ANQGSEA. The DNA of the CDR3 is TGCAGCGGGGGGGAGCACGATACCGGGGAGCTGTTTTTT. Amino acid sequence: CSGGEHDTGELFF.

In this sample, this clone turned up once. The chain employs TRBV7-9 and TRBJ1-1, with TRBD1 matching 7 bases. The CDR3 spans 16 residues. With 5 bases clipped from V and 0 bases from J, the junction kept 9 bases outside the gene matches. Germline V lookup: CDR1 SEHNR, CDR2 FQNEAQ (reference sequence). The CDR3 sequence: CASSPRIQGMNTEAFF. The CDR3 DNA reads as TGTGCCAGCAGCCCAAGGATACAGGGGATGAACACTGAAGCTTTCTTT.

CDR3 amino acids: CASSPQGINEKLFF. The CDR3 nucleotides read TGTGCCAGCTCACCACAGGGGATTAATGAAAAACTGTTTTTT. The chain carries TRBV18 and TRBJ1-4; D possibly corresponds to TRBD1 (5 bases). Deletions cut 1 base from V and 4 bases from J, with 7 bases between. CDR3 length: 14 residues. Germline lookup yields CDR1 KGHSH and CDR2 LQKENI.

The sample holds a few counts of this clone. J is TRBJ2-1 and V is TRBV7-2; D is undetermined. The V and J ends lost 2 bases and 5 bases respectively, with 10 bases between them. Germline assignment: CDR1 SGHTA and CDR2 FQGNSA. CDR3 length: 14 residues. The CDR3 is CASSLQARDNEQFF. The CDR3 coding sequence is TGTGCCAGCAGCTTACAGGCTCGTGACAATGAGCAGTTCTTC.

With respect to this clone: Different DNA sequences within this sample yield the same CDR3. The J gene is TRBJ2-1, the V gene TRBV5-1; D is unclear. CDR3 length: 13 amino acids. Germline CDR1 reads SGHRS; CDR2 reads YFSETQ. The ends were cut back, 0 bases at V and 6 bases at J, with 7 bases in the middle. The CDR3: CASSLDTVNEQFF. The CDR3 DNA reads TGCGCCAGCAGCTTGGACACCGTCAATGAGCAGTTCTTC.

The chain joins TRBV7-9 to TRBJ2-2, with a weak D call TRBD1 (5 bases). Trimming pared 2 bases from V and 4 bases from J, leaving 14 bases between. CDR3 size: 16 residues. Per germline, CDR1 SEHNR and CDR2 FQNEAQ (reference sequence). The CDR3 region has the DNA TGTGCCAGCAGCTTAAGGGCAGGGCGTGGCACCGGGGAGCTGTTTTTT. This encodes CASSLRAGRGTGELFF.

The chain combines TRBV11-2 with TRBJ2-3, with 8 bases aligning to TRBD1. The junction had 9 bases not matched to a gene; V was cut back by 5 bases and J by 2 bases. CDR1 and CDR2 (germline): SGHAT, FQNNGV. The CDR3 is made up of 16 amino acids. CDR3 in DNA: TGTGCCAGCAGCCCGCCGCGGGACAGGTTCACAGATACGCAGTATTTT. Its translation is CASSPPRDRFTDTQYF.

The gene calls are TRBV7-2 and TRBJ1-5; 8 bases fit TRBD1. The CDR3 has 16 amino acids. Germline CDR1 SGHTA, CDR2 FQGNSA. V was clipped by 4 bases and J by 7 bases; unmatched bases: 12. CDR3 in amino acids: CASSSGQGRLEQPQHF. The DNA of the CDR3 is TGTGCCAGCAGCTCAGGACAGGGCCGGTTGGAGCAGCCCCAGCATTTT.

J is TRBJ1-4 and V is TRBV28; 8 bases are shared with TRBD1. The CDR3 has 14 amino acids. V trimming: 6 bases; J trimming: 11 bases; junction bases outside the gene matches: 11. Germline V gene data show CDR1 as MDHEN and CDR2 as SYDVKM. This chain's CDR3 is CASSLMTGARKLFF. Written as DNA, the CDR3 is TGTGCCAGCAGCCTAATGACAGGGGCTCGTAAACTGTTTTTT. The variable domain in full, completed from reference TRBV28 and TRBJ1-4, reads DVKVTQSSRYLVKRTGEKVFLECVQDMDHENMFWYRQDPGLGLRLIYFSYDVKMKEKGDIPEGYSVSREKKERFSLILESASTNQTSMYLCASSLMTGARKLFFGSGTQLSVL.

The chain has TRBV29-1 and TRBJ2-1, with a possible D match to TRBD2 (6 bases). The CDR3 length is 13 residues. Germline-derived CDR1 and CDR2 are SQVTM and ANQGSEA. The V end lost 1 base, the J end lost 8 bases, and 12 bases lay between the germline ends. DNA for the CDR3: TGCAGCGTTGAAGGCGGAGGGAGATATGAGCAGTTCTTC. Its protein is CSVEGGGRYEQFF.

The rearrangement joins TRBV11-3 to TRBJ1-3; D gene ambiguous. Germline CDR1 reads SGHNT; CDR2 reads YENEEA. Trimming left V 5 bases short and J 4 bases short, with 12 bases between. The CDR3 totals 14 residues. This CDR3 is CASSPVLVGNTIYF. Here the CDR3 DNA reads TGTGCCAGCAGCCCCGTACTTGTCGGAAACACCATATATTTT.

V and J are TRBV7-2 and TRBJ2-1; TRBD1 aligns across 8 bases. V shed 8 bases, J shed 13 bases, and the junction held 7 bases outside the gene matches. This CDR3 is 11 amino acids long. Germline V gene data show CDR1 as SGHTA and CDR2 as FQGNSA. CDR3 residues: CASQLGQDQFF. The CDR3 DNA sequence: TGTGCCAGCCAATTGGGACAGGATCAGTTCTTC. The full variable domain, with the rest looked up from reference TRBV7-2 and TRBJ2-1, is GAGVSQSPSNKVTEKGKDVELRCDPISGHTALYWYRQSLGQGLEFLIYFQGNSAPDKSGLPSDRFSAERTGGSVSTLTIQRTQQEDSAVYLCASQLGQDQFFGPGTRLTVL.

This chain links TRBV5-1 with TRBJ1-2, with 8 bases matching TRBD1. CDR1 and CDR2 from the germline V gene are SGHRS and YFSETQ. CDR3 length equals 13 residues. The trim removed 4 bases at V and 5 bases at J, leaving 4 bases unmatched. For the CDR3, the DNA is TGCGCCAGCAGCCCACAGGGGGAATATGGCTACACCTTC. Encoded protein: CASSPQGEYGYTF.

The chain links TRBV24-1 to TRBJ1-2; a possible D gene is TRBD1 (5 bases). V was cut by 4 bases and J by 6 bases, with 14 bases left in between. The germline V gene has CDR1 KGHDR and CDR2 SFDVKD. The CDR3 spans 14 residues. In DNA form, the CDR3 reads TGTGCCACCAGTGACTCAAAACGGGGGAATGGCTACACCTTC. It encodes CATSDSKRGNGYTF.

The chain uses TRBV6-5 and TRBJ2-2; unclear D gene. The germline gives CDR1 MNHEY, CDR2 SVGAGI. Trimming removed 2 bases at V and 1 base at J, with 5 bases between. This CDR3 region has 14 residues. CDR3 nucleotide sequence: TGTGCCAGCAGTTACCCTAGGAACACCGGGGAGCTGTTTTTT. Amino acid sequence: CASSYPRNTGELFF.

This chain uses TRBV6-2 or TRBV6-3 with TRBJ2-3, with D maybe TRBD2 (5 bases). In germline, CDR1 is MNHEY, CDR2 SVGEGT. Between the trimmed V and J ends, which lost 6 bases and 7 bases, there was a span of 11 bases. The CDR3 is made up of 12 amino acids. In nucleotides, the CDR3 is TGTGCCAGCAGCGAGGGTCCAAATACGCAGTATTTT. It specifies CASSEGPNTQYF.

This rearrangement joins TRBV30 to TRBJ1-6; possible D gene TRBD1, 6 bases. This CDR3 region has 17 residues. CDR1 and CDR2 from the germline V gene are GTSNPN and SVGIG (reference sequence). The ends were cut back, 5 bases at V and 10 bases at J, with 27 bases in the middle. The CDR3 DNA sequence: TGTGCCTGGGAAAAAACGTATGTACAGGGAGGGAGCTCACCCCTCCACTTT. Translation gives CAWEKTYVQGGSSPLHF.

V and J are TRBV28 and TRBJ1-2, with 7 bases matching TRBD1. The V gene's germline CDR1 is MDHEN and CDR2 SYDVKM. This CDR3 is built from 15 residues. Losses at the gene ends were 5 bases for V and 2 bases for J; bases not matched to a gene: 8. CDR3 bases: TGTGCCAGCAGTCCTCAAGGGGGCGGGAACTATGGCTACACCTTC. It codes for CASSPQGGGNYGYTF.